This TCR beta chain was profiled in a study of PD-L1 blockade in urothelial cancer. Sequenced by immunoSEQ multiplex PCR; TCRdb stores in-frame clones only, minus some. The sample holds approximately 52,000 clones, roughly 80% seen once. Notes on this clone: Antigen specificity is unknown.

Points from the study as a whole: For durable-benefit patients, tumor-associated blood clones expanded more at 3 weeks.

This clonotype originated in a man aged 70-80 years with urothelial cancer. Source: PBMCs, taken around atezolizumab (anti-PD-L1) treatment.

This CDR3 reads CASSQQGATNEQYF. CDR3 nucleotide sequence: TGTGCCAGCTCACAGCAGGGGGCCACCAACGAGCAGTACTTC. The rearrangement joins TRBV18 to TRBJ2-7; 8 bases match TRBD1. CDR3 length: 14 residues. CDR1 is KGHSH, CDR2 LQKENI, per germline. Losses at the gene ends were 4 bases for V and 5 bases for J; bases not matched to a gene: 7.